These 6 T cell receptor beta chains came from one sample sequenced in a study of PD-1 blockade in mismatch repair-deficient tumors. Profiled with immunoSEQ multiplex PCR; TCRdb holds only in-frame clones, not every one. The sample includes 90,000 to 130,000 clones, roughly 80% of them seen just once. The sample was peripheral blood, taken about 13 months after starting pembrolizumab. All receptors derive from an adult with mismatch repair-deficient cancer.

V is TRBV7-8 and J is TRBJ1-1; 10 bases agree with TRBD1. V shed 5 bases, J shed 1 base, and the junction held 7 bases outside the gene matches. CDR1 and CDR2 from the germline V gene are SGHVS and FQNEAQ. The CDR3 covers 16 residues. The CDR3 nucleotides are TGTGCCAGCAGCGCCCGGGACAGGGGCTCGAACACTGAAGCTTTCTTT. Protein product: CASSARDRGSNTEAFF.

In its sample, this clone was seen once. CDR3 region: CASSVTGTVNQETQYF. DNA for the CDR3: TGCGCCAGCAGCGTTACCGGGACGGTAAATCAAGAGACCCAGTACTTC. The chain uses TRBV5-1 and TRBJ2-5; the D call may be TRBD1 or TRBD2 (5 bases each). Trimming left V 4 bases short and J 2 bases short, with 18 bases between. Germline V lookup: CDR1 SGHRS, CDR2 YFSETQ. The CDR3 is made up of 16 amino acids.

V usage is TRBV5-1 and J usage is TRBJ2-7, with no clear D. Trimming pared 0 bases from V and 2 bases from J, leaving 9 bases between. CDR3 length equals 14 residues. CDR1 is SGHRS and CDR2 is YFSETQ in the germline V gene. In nucleotides, the CDR3 is TGCGCCAGCAGCTTGGAGGTACAGCCCTACGAGCAGTACTTC. This gives the protein CASSLEVQPYEQYF.

The chain joins TRBV12-5 to TRBJ2-7; tentative D call: TRBD2 (5 bases). The CDR3 has 15 amino acids. Per germline, CDR1 LGHNT and CDR2 FRNRAP. The V gene lost 1 base and the J gene lost 0 bases, with 10 bases spanning the gap. Here the CDR3 reads CASGLAGKSSYEQYF. The DNA of the CDR3 is TGTGCTAGTGGTTTGGCGGGGAAAAGCTCCTACGAGCAGTACTTC.

V and J are TRBV5-6 and TRBJ1-1; 9 bases align to TRBD1. The CDR3 extends over 14 amino acids. CDR1 SGHDT and CDR2 YYEEEE come from the germline V gene. Unmatched junction bases numbered 2, after V lost 4 bases and J lost 1 base. In DNA form, the CDR3 reads TGTGCCAGCAGCGCGACAGGGGGGAACACTGAAGCTTTCTTT. Protein: CASSATGGNTEAFF.

This clone has only a few counts. This rearrangement joins TRBV25-1 to TRBJ1-2, with D uncertain. Germline CDR1 reads MGHDK; CDR2 reads SYGVNS. The CDR3 contains 11 residues. V lost 4 bases and J lost 1, with 1 base in between. The CDR3 protein is CASSVNYGYTF. The CDR3 DNA sequence: TGTGCCAGCAGTGTTAACTATGGCTACACCTTC.